The T cell receptor beta chain described here comes from a study of monozygotic twins with inflammatory bowel disease (dated by TCRdb to between 2019 and 2020). With respect to the entire study: The full study comprised around 30 monozygotic twin pairs: nine German pairs (four IBD-concordant, five IBD-discordant) and 19 IBD-discordant Danish pairs. Disease-associated traits were sought mainly through comparisons between IBD patients and their genetically identical healthy co-twins within discordant pairs. Each individual had, on average, about 151 000 unique TCRalpha sequences and 181 000 unique TCRbeta sequences available for analysis.

Comment on this clonotype: Which antigen it targets is not known.

The method behind the library was 5' RACE. Each TCR library was prepared from about 4,000 ng of total RNA. For each sample, cDNA synthesis with SMARTScribe reverse transcriptase was split into eight separate reactions. During cDNA synthesis, template switching was used to introduce unique molecular identifiers that contained a 6-nucleotide sample barcode. Amplification of TCRalpha and TCRbeta cDNA involved two nested PCRs of around 15 and 9 cycles, and each PCR was followed by bead purification. Before amplification, cDNA was treated with uracil DNA-glycosylase and purified using the QIAquick PCR purification kit. The second PCR added Illumina TruSeq-compatible adapters along with sample-specific barcodes. Library quality and concentration were checked on TapeStation and Qubit, and libraries were pooled at approximately 5 ng each. The pooled libraries were sequenced with 2 x 100 bp reads and custom sequencing primers on an Illumina HiSeq2500 single-index Rapid Run. Per the source publication's procedure: UMI-based consensus assembly with MiGEC version 1.2.6 was used to correct PCR and sequencing errors. MiXCR version 2.1.1 was used to carry out V(D)J alignment, clonotype assembly and CDR3 extraction. To normalise gene usage, clonotype sharing and MAIT/NKT TCR abundance, the top 1000, 10 000 and 20 000 clonotypes in each sample were analysed. Diversity was computed as the inverse Simpson index with the vegan R package after downsampling to 27 000 UMIs. Statistical testing used paired Mann-Whitney U tests on the discordant twin pairs and applied Benjamini-Hochberg correction for multiple testing. After the reads were reprocessed by TCRdb, one entry was made per CDR3 protein sequence, with no DNA. None of the V and J calls come from the authors' own analysis; TCRdb made them. The sample's table covers around 450,000 distinct CDR3 sequences. About 2.6% of the sample is in the top ten clones.

The CDR3 sequence holds 15 residues, the cysteine and phenylalanine included. No DNA is given. The germline V gene (reference sequence) specifies MNHEY as CDR1 and SMNVEV as CDR2. From each donor, a roughly 2.3 ml peripheral blood sample was drawn into PAXgene tubes and stored at -80 degrees C. Without any T cell sorting, total RNA was extracted from whole blood using the PAXgene blood miRNA kit on an automated QIAcube. Peripheral blood from monozygotic twin pairs who were concordant or discordant for inflammatory bowel disease underwent deep TCRalpha and TCRbeta repertoire profiling using unique molecular barcoding. Smoking habits were recorded for all twin pairs, with individuals classified as current, former or never smokers. Broad study findings and their caveats: A decrease in TCRbeta repertoire diversity, as measured by inverse Simpson index, was observed in IBD patients compared with their healthy co-twins. Compared with healthy twins, IBD patients had fewer clonotypes in common with other individuals, a difference most pronounced in patients showing signs of disease activity. Differing immunosuppressive treatments among patients may have added background noise and inter-individual variability to the repertoires. Concordant and discordant twins showed no difference in repertoire similarity, possibly because of limited statistical power. The results gave no support for a single strong signal or clonotype linked to IBD. The analysis was unable to tell apart different T cell subtypes.

The TCR comes from a human donor with ulcerative colitis or Crohn's disease, or a healthy co-twin of an affected twin (not recorded which). What was sequenced was blood. The V and J genes are TRBV27 and TRBJ1-4; there is no DNA to check the TCRdb D call of TRBD1. This receptor has the CDR3 CASSFVFGRGEKLFF. Reference TRBV27 and TRBJ1-4 genes cover what lies past the CDR3, so the full variable domain is EAQVTQNPRYLITVTGKKLTVTCSQNMNHEYMSWYRQDPGLGLRQIYYSMNVEVTDKGDVPEGYKVSRKEKRNFPLILESPSPNQTSLYFCASSFVFGRGEKLFFGSGTQLSVL.